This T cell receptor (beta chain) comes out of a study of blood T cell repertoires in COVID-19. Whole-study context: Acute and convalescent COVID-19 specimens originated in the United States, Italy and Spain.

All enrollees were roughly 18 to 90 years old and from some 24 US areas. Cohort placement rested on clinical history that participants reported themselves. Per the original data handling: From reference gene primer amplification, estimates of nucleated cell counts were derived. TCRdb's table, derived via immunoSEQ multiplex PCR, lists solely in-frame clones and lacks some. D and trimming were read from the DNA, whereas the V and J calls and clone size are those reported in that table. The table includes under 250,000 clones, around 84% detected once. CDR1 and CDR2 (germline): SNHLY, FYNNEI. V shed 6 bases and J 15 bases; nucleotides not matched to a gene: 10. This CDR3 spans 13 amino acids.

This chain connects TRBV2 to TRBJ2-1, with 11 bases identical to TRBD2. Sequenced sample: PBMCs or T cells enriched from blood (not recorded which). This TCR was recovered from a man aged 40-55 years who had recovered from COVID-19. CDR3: CASRPGTSGPTFF. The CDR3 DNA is TGTGCCAGCAGGCCCGGGACTAGCGGTCCGACGTTCTTC.